The 5 T cell receptor beta chains listed next were all sequenced from one sample in a study of control samples from healthy donors and cancer patients. Data came from immunoSEQ multiplex PCR; TCRdb stores just in-frame clones and leaves some out. The data contain fewer than 85,000 clones, 75% to 95% of them seen just once; the ten biggest clones take up 15% to 18%. What was sequenced was blood. The source is a man younger than 40 in good health.

The chain has TRBV12-3 or TRBV12-4 and TRBJ1-6; unclear D gene. Trimming cost V 2 bases and J 7 bases, with 6 bases left between them. The CDR3 has 13 residues. For the CDR3, the DNA is TGTGCCAGCAGTTTAAATTGGAATTCACCCCTCCACTTT. The encoded protein is CASSLNWNSPLHF.

The chain employs TRBV6-6 and TRBJ2-4; TRBD1 aligns across 11 bases. This CDR3 contains 14 residues. V lost 5 bases, J lost 7 bases, and 4 bases stayed unmatched. CDR1 and CDR2 (germline): MNHNY, SVGAGI (reference sequence). The CDR3: CASSLGQGVNIQYF. In nucleotides, the CDR3 is TGTGCCAGCAGTCTGGGACAGGGGGTCAACATTCAGTACTTC.

This rearrangement joins TRBV5-1 to TRBJ1-2; D remains ambiguous. Germline CDR1 reads SGHRS; CDR2 reads YFSETQ. CDR3 length equals 14 residues. V lost 0 bases, J lost 2 bases, and 8 bases lay in between. The CDR3, as DNA: TGCGCCAGCAGCTTGGCGGAGGGAAACTATGGCTACACCTTC. It is translated as CASSLAEGNYGYTF.

The V call is TRBV3-1 (or the pseudogene TRBV3-2), the J call TRBJ1-1, with a possible D match to TRBD1 (5 bases). CDR3 length equals 15 residues. V lost 5 bases and J 10 bases, leaving 23 bases between the germline ends. Germline V gene data show CDR1 as LGHDT and CDR2 as YNNKEL (reference sequence). The CDR3 sequence is CASSGGKGQLMGAFF. The DNA of the CDR3 is TGTGCCAGCAGCGGAGGGAAGGGGCAATTAATGGGAGCTTTCTTT.

Here the CDR3 reads CASSYSIVEGNTEAFF. The CDR3, as DNA: TGTGCCAGCAGTTACTCGATAGTGGAAGGAAACACTGAAGCTTTCTTT. The chain couples TRBV6-5 to TRBJ1-1, with D unclear. V was trimmed by 0 bases and J by 2 bases, leaving 13 bases between them. This CDR3 contains 16 residues. The germline CDR1 and CDR2 sequences are MNHEY and SVGAGI.